This TCR beta chain was profiled in a study of T cells after yellow fever vaccination. Broader study findings: After the booster, approximately 96% of CD4 and approximately 90% of CD8 primary-response clones were re-detected.

Synthesis of TCR cDNA relied on 5'RACE template switching, which attached a universal primer site and UMIs. Via MiXCR, TCRdb re-called the 5' RACE reads, giving one row per CDR3 protein. The table records fewer than 350,000 distinct CDR3 sequences, approximately 3.8% of them present only once. This clonotype has just a few counts. Its specificity is unknown. The V gene's germline CDR1 is SGHRS and CDR2 YFSETQ. Trimming pared 0 bases from V and 6 bases from J, leaving 8 bases between. The CDR3 contains 13 residues. The TCR sequence derives from a man aged 18 to 29 who received the YFV17D yellow fever vaccine. The input for sequencing was PBMCs, taken on the day of the yellow fever booster vaccination. The rearrangement joins TRBV5-1 to TRBJ2-3; D gene unclear. CDR3 residues: CASSLGSWDTQYF. CDR3 DNA: TGCGCCAGCAGCTTGGGATCTTGGGATACGCAGTATTTT.